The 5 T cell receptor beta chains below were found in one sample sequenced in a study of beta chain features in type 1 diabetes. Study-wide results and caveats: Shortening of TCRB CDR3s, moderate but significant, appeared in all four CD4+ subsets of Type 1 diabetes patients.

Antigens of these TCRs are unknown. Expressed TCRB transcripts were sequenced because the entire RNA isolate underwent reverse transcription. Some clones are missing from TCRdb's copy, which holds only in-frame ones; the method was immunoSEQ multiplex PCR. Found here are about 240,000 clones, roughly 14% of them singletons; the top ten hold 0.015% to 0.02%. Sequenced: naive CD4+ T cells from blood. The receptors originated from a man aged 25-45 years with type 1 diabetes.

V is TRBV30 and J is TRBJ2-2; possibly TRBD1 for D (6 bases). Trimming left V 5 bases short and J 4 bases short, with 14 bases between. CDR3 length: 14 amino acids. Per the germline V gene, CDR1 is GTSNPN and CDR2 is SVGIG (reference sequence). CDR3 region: CAWGGPDFTGELFF. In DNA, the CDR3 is TGTGCCTGGGGGGGCCCCGATTTCACCGGGGAGCTGTTTTTT.

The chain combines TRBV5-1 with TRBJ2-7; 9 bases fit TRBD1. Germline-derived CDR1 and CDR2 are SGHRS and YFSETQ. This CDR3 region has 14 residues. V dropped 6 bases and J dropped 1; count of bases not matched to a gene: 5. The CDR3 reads CASNSGTGSYEQYF. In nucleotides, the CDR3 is TGCGCCAGCAACTCAGGGACAGGGTCCTACGAGCAGTACTTC.

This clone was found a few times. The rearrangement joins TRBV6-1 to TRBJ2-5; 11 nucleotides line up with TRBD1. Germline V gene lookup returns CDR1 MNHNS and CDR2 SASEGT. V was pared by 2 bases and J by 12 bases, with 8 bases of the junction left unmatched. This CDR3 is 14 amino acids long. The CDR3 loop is CASSERGTGGLEYF. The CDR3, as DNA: TGTGCCAGCAGTGAAAGGGGGACAGGGGGGCTGGAGTACTTC.

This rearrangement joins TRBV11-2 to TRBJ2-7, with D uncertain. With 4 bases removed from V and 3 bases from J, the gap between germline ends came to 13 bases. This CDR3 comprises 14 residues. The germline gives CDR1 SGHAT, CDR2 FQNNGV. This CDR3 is CASSSSGLYYEQYF. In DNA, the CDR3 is TGTGCCAGCAGCTCAAGTGGGCTATACTACGAGCAGTACTTC.

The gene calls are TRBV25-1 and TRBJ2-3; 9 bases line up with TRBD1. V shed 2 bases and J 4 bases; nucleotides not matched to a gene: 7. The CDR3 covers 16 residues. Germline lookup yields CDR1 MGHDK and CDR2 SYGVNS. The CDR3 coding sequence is TGTGCCAGCAGTGAAAACAGGGGGCTTATAGCAGATACGCAGTATTTT. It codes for CASSENRGLIADTQYF.